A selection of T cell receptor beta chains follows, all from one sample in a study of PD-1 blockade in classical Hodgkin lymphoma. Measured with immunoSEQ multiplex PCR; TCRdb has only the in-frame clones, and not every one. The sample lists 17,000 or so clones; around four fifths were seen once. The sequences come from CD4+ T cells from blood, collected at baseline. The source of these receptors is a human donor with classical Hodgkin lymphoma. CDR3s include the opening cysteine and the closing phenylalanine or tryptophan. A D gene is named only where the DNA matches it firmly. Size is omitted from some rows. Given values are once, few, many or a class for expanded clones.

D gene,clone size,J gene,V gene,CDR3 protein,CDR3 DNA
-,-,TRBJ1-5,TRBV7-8,CASSLMVGYSNQPQHF,TGTGCCAGCAGCTTAATGGTGGGGTATAGCAATCAGCCCCAGCATTTT
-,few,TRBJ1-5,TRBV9,CASSAQADNQPQHF,TGTGCCAGCAGCGCACAGGCGGACAATCAGCCCCAGCATTTT
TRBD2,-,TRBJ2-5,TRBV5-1,CASSSGRGLMYQETQYF,TGCGCCAGCAGCTCCGGGAGGGGTTTAATGTACCAAGAGACCCAGTACTTC
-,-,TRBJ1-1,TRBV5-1,CASSTLGGASTEAFF,TGCGCCAGCAGCACCCTGGGGGGGGCGAGCACTGAAGCTTTCTTT
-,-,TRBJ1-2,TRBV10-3,CAITKTDTNYGYTF,TGTGCCATCACCAAGACAGATACTAACTATGGCTACACCTTC
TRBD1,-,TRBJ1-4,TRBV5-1,CASSFQGDRAGEKLFF,TGCGCCAGCAGCTTCCAGGGAGACAGGGCGGGTGAAAAACTGTTTTTT
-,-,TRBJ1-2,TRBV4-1,CASSQDSQGSLYGYTF,TGCGCCAGCAGCCAAGATTCCCAGGGAAGCCTTTATGGCTACACCTTC
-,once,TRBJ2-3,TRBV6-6,CASSSELFVTDTQYF,TGTGCCAGCAGCTCGGAGCTTTTCGTTACAGATACGCAGTATTTT
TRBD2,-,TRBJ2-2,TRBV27,CASSLLPPGLAANTGELFF,TGTGCCAGCAGTTTATTACCGCCGGGACTAGCGGCGAACACCGGGGAGCTGTTTTTT
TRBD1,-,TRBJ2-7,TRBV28,CASSPTGGTYEQYF,TGTGCCAGCAGTCCGACAGGGGGTACCTACGAGCAGTACTTC
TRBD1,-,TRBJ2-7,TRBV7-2,CASRQTGGVSNEQYF,TGTGCCAGCCGGCAGACAGGGGGCGTCAGTAACGAGCAGTACTTC
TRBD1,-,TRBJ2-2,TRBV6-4,CASLRGQGAMGGELFF,TGTGCCAGTTTAAGGGGGCAGGGGGCAATGGGCGGGGAGCTGTTTTTT
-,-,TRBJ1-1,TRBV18,CASSPLFRTENTEAFF,TGTGCCAGCTCACCACTTTTTAGGACAGAGAACACTGAAGCTTTCTTT
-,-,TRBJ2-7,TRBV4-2,CASSARQLVWSYEQYF,TGTGCCAGCAGCGCCAGACAGCTGGTTTGGTCCTACGAGCAGTACTTC
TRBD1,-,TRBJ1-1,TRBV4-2,CASSQVSGGGNTEAFF,TGTGCCAGCAGCCAAGTCTCAGGGGGGGGGAACACTGAAGCTTTCTTT
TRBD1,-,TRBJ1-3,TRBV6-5,CASRDRGNTIYF,TGTGCCAGCAGGGACAGGGGAAACACCATATATTTT
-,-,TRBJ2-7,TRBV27,CASRIIYRDSYEQYF,TGTGCCAGCAGGATAATATACAGGGATTCCTACGAGCAGTACTTC
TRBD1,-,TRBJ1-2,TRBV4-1,CASSQEDRAYGYTF,TGCGCCAGCAGCCAAGAAGACAGGGCTTATGGCTACACCTTC
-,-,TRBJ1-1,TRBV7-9,CASGQQGGTEAFF,TGTGCCAGCGGCCAACAGGGTGGCACTGAAGCTTTCTTT
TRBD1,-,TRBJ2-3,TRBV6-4,CASSGTGTDTQYF,TGTGCCAGCAGTGGGACAGGGACAGATACGCAGTATTTT
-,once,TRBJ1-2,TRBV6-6,CASSYMTADYGYTF,TGTGCCAGCAGTTACATGACAGCGGACTATGGCTACACCTTC
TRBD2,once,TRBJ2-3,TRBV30,CAWSAGGLAGTTDTQYF,TGTGCCTGGAGTGCTGGAGGACTAGCGGGTACAACAGATACGCAGTATTTT
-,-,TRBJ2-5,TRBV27,CASSSWLSGTQYF,TGTGCCAGCAGTTCCTGGCTGTCTGGTACCCAGTACTTC
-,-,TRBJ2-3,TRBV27,CATGRDTQYF,TGTGCCACTGGGAGGGATACGCAGTATTTT
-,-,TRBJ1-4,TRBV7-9,CASSPAKEKLFF,TGTGCCAGCAGCCCGGCCAAAGAAAAACTGTTTTTT
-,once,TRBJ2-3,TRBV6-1,CASSDEGGFADTQYF,TGTGCCAGCAGTGACGAGGGCGGTTTCGCAGATACGCAGTATTTT
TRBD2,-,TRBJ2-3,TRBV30,CACTQTSGRGISTDTQYF,TGTGCCTGCACCCAGACTAGCGGGAGAGGTATAAGCACAGATACGCAGTATTTT
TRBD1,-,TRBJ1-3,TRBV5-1,CASSLDRGNTIYF,TGCGCCAGCAGCTTGGACAGGGGTAACACCATATATTTT
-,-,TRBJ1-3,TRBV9,CASSAQQFTGNTIYF,TGTGCCAGCAGCGCTCAACAGTTTACTGGAAACACCATATATTTT
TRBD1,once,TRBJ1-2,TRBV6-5,CASSYGDRNYGYTF,TGTGCCAGCAGTTACGGGGACAGGAACTATGGCTACACCTTC
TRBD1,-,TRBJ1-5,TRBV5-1,CASRTGTGDQPQHF,TGCGCCAGCAGAACTGGGACAGGGGATCAGCCCCAGCATTTT
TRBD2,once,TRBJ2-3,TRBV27,CASRLAGPPSTDTQYF,TGTGCCAGCAGACTAGCGGGCCCGCCTAGCACAGATACGCAGTATTTT
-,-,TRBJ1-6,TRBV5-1,CASSFRETRNSPLHF,TGCGCCAGCAGCTTCCGGGAGACCAGAAATTCACCCCTCCACTTT
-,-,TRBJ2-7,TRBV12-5,CASGLRLGSSVPRSYEQYF,TGTGCTAGTGGTTTGCGCCTGGGTTCTAGCGTACCACGCTCCTACGAGCAGTACTTC
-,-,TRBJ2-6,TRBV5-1,CASSLGGSGANVLTF,TGCGCCAGCAGCTTAGGGGGCTCTGGGGCCAACGTCCTGACTTTC
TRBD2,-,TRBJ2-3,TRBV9,CASSVAGGDSTDTQYF,TGTGCCAGCAGCGTAGCCGGGGGGGATAGCACAGATACGCAGTATTTT
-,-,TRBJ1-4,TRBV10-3,CAISEGAREKLFF,TGTGCCATCAGTGAGGGGGCGCGGGAAAAACTGTTTTTT
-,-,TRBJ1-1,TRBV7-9,CASSLRTPLEAFF,TGTGCCAGCAGCTTAAGGACACCTCTTGAAGCTTTCTTT
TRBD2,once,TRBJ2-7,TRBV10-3,CAISGGSGRDFYEQYF,TGTGCCATCAGTGGGGGTAGCGGGAGGGATTTCTACGAGCAGTACTTC
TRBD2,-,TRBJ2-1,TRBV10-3,CAITTSSGRGNEQFF,TGTGCCATCACCACCTCTAGCGGGAGGGGTAATGAGCAGTTCTTC
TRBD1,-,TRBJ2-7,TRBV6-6,CASSYTLTGASYEQYF,TGTGCCAGCAGTTACACCTTGACAGGGGCCAGCTACGAGCAGTACTTC
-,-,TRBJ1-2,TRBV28,CASSLETNYGYTF,TGTGCCAGCAGTTTAGAGACCAACTATGGCTACACCTTC
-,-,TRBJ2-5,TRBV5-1,CASSLIRGQETQYF,TGCGCCAGCAGCTTGATACGAGGGCAAGAGACCCAGTACTTC
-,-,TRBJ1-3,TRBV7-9,CASSLAVLNTIYF,TGTGCCAGCAGCTTAGCGGTACTAAACACCATATATTTT
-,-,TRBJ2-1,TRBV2,CASRGGVEQFF,TGTGCCAGCCGCGGCGGAGTTGAGCAGTTCTTC
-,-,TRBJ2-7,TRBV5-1,CASSLQGPYEQYF,TGCGCCAGCAGCTTACAGGGACCCTACGAGCAGTACTTC
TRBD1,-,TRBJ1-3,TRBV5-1,CASSYGTATGNTIYF,TGCGCCAGCAGCTACGGGACAGCGACTGGAAACACCATATATTTT
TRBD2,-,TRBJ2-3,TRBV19,CASSKSGGPSDTQYF,TGTGCCAGTAGTAAATCGGGGGGGCCCTCAGATACGCAGTATTTT
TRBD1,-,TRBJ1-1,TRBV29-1,CSVMMDRAPTEAFF,TGCAGCGTGATGATGGACAGGGCCCCCACTGAAGCTTTCTTT
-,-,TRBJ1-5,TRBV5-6,CASSLAGGTQPQHF,TGTGCCAGCAGCTTGGCCGGGGGGACTCAGCCCCAGCATTTT
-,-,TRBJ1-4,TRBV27,CASSFLGGTNEKLFF,TGTGCCAGCAGTTTTTTGGGCGGAACTAATGAAAAACTGTTTTTT
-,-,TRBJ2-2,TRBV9,CASSVGVPGELFF,TGTGCCAGCAGCGTAGGGGTACCCGGGGAGCTGTTTTTT